This TCR beta chain derives from a study of blood T cell repertoires in COVID-19. Methods used by the authors: Scientists estimated how many nucleated cells there were by amplifying reference gene primers. Profiling relied on immunoSEQ multiplex PCR, and the TCRdb table lists in-frame clones only, not all of them. That table supplies the V and J calls and clone size; D and trimming were determined from the DNA. This repertoire shows some 230,000 clones, 80% to 90% found once; its top ten account for 2.9%. The CDR3 contains 12 residues. Trimming cost V 5 bases and J 6 bases, with 11 bases left between them. From germline, CDR1 is SEHNR and CDR2 FQNEAQ (reference sequence).

This chain links TRBV7-9 with TRBJ2-7; tentative D call: TRBD2 (5 bases). The sample comprised peripheral blood. This sequence was found in a man between 50 and 59 years old who had recovered from COVID-19. CDR3 DNA: TGTGCCAGCAGCGCGAGGGCTGTCGAGCAGTACTTC. It translates to CASSARAVEQYF.